The clone carrying this TCR beta chain has a count of ten or more. TCR beta CDR3 regions were amplified from RNA. Carried out on the TCR CDR3, a first-round RT-PCR used the HTBI primer set. TCRdb re-called the multiplex PCR reads through MiXCR, storing one row per CDR3 protein. Among hundreds of thousands of distinct CDR3 sequences listed, about 14% were seen once. The sample originates from a study of T cells in Graves' hyperthyroidism and ophthalmopathy. Exclusions: uncontrolled infection, other autoimmune disease, pregnancy, lactation. Each diagnosis was grounded in clinical symptoms, serum thyroxine and TRAb, thyroid ultrasound, and orbital computed tomography. The source of the PBMCs was over 8.5 ml of fresh peripheral blood. The ends were cut back, 3 bases at V and 1 base at J, with 15 bases in the middle. CDR1 SGHAT and CDR2 FQNNGV come from the germline V gene. This CDR3 spans 16 amino acids.

The sample was blood. The sequence was collected from a woman aged 40 to 50 with Graves' ophthalmopathy. The chain joins TRBV11-2 to TRBJ1-1; a possible D gene is TRBD1 (5 bases). The CDR3 DNA reads TGTGCCAGCAGCTTTGGGGGTTACCTGGGGAACACTGAAGCTTTCTTT. As protein: CASSFGGYLGNTEAFF.